This record covers a single TCR beta chain. The CDR3 is 15 residues long. Germline CDR1 and CDR2: LNHDA and SQIVND (reference sequence). Trimming removed 6 bases from V and 0 bases from J; junction bases left unmatched: 4. Measured with immunoSEQ multiplex PCR; TCRdb has only the in-frame clones, and not every one. Of around 93,000 clones listed, 82% are singletons. The sample belongs to a study of blood T cell repertoires in COVID-19. The V gene is TRBV19, the J gene TRBJ2-2; TRBD2 matches at 7 bases. This TCR derives from a man older than 75 with acute or convalescent COVID-19. The sequenced sample was peripheral blood. This CDR3 is CASRGTKPNTGELFF. CDR3 sequence (DNA): TGTGCCAGTAGGGGGACTAAACCGAACACCGGGGAGCTGTTTTTT.